A selection of T cell receptor beta chains follows, all from one sample in a study of beta chain features in type 1 diabetes. Only in-frame clones appear in the TCRdb table, and some are missing; sequencing was by immunoSEQ multiplex PCR. The sample gives more than 300,000 clones, about 14% of which show up once; 0.019% is in the top ten. Sample: naive CD4+ T cells from blood. Receptors originate from a woman aged 18-29 years in good health. Both conserved end residues are part of each CDR3. The D gene is left open where the match is weak. Clone size is given for some rows only: seen once, a few or many times, or a class if the clone is expanded.

clone_size	v_call	j_call	d_call	cdr3_aa	cdr3_nt
-	TRBV27	TRBJ2-5	TRBD2	CASRDYGQETQYF	TGTGCCAGCCGGGACTACGGACAAGAGACCCAGTACTTC
few	TRBV23-1	TRBJ2-7	-	CASSQQGWSGSNTYEQYF	TGCGCCAGCAGTCAACAGGGATGGTCCGGGAGCAATACCTACGAGCAGTACTTC
few	TRBV27	TRBJ2-5	TRBD2	CASSLGTIQETQYF	TGTGCCAGCAGTTTAGGGACTATCCAAGAGACCCAGTACTTC
few	TRBV5-4	TRBJ2-6	-	CASSSAGSGANVLTF	TGTGCCAGCTCCTCGGCGGGCTCTGGGGCCAACGTCCTGACTTTC
-	TRBV27	TRBJ2-3	-	CASSLYRVKDTQYF	TGTGCCAGCAGTTTATACAGGGTGAAAGATACGCAGTATTTT
-	TRBV28	TRBJ2-4	-	CASSFSGVKNIQYF	TGTGCCAGCAGTTTCTCAGGGGTCAAAAACATTCAGTACTTC
few	TRBV30	TRBJ2-5	TRBD1	CAWTYLDRGPQTQYF	TGTGCCTGGACCTACCTGGACAGGGGCCCCCAGACCCAGTACTTC
-	TRBV30	TRBJ2-5	-	CAWSVFRARGRETQYF	TGTGCCTGGAGTGTATTTAGGGCCCGGGGTCGAGAGACCCAGTACTTC
-	TRBV2	TRBJ1-5	-	CASSLRGGGQPQHF	TGTGCCAGCAGTCTCCGGGGAGGCGGTCAGCCCCAGCATTTT
few	TRBV7-8	TRBJ2-7	TRBD2	CASSARTSGAYEQYF	TGTGCCAGCAGCGCTAGGACTAGCGGAGCCTACGAGCAGTACTTC
-	TRBV28	TRBJ1-1	TRBD1	CASSPRGTGTTEAFF	TGTGCCAGCAGTCCCCGTGGGACAGGTACCACTGAAGCTTTCTTT
-	TRBV13	TRBJ2-3	TRBD2	CASSISGRTDTQYF	TGTGCCAGCAGCATTAGCGGGAGGACAGATACGCAGTATTTT
-	TRBV6-6	TRBJ2-5	TRBD2	CASSYSSGTTGTQYF	TGTGCCAGCAGTTACTCATCCGGGACTACGGGGACCCAGTACTTC
-	TRBV5-1	TRBJ2-1	-	CASSRAGTSYNEQFF	TGCGCCAGCAGCCGAGCCGGGACTTCGTACAATGAGCAGTTCTTC
-	TRBV29-1	TRBJ2-1	-	CSELGGGVSSYNEQFF	TGCAGCGAATTAGGGGGAGGGGTGAGCTCCTACAATGAGCAGTTCTTC
-	TRBV10-3	TRBJ2-3	TRBD2	CATSGKGDTQYF	TGTGCCACGAGCGGGAAGGGAGATACGCAGTATTTT
few	TRBV5-1	TRBJ2-1	TRBD2	CASSLVTSGPWGQFF	TGCGCCAGCAGCTTGGTGACTAGCGGCCCGTGGGGGCAGTTCTTC
-	TRBV29-1	TRBJ2-7	-	CSVEDYRSSYEQYF	TGCAGCGTTGAAGACTACAGAAGCTCCTACGAGCAGTACTTC
few	TRBV6-6	TRBJ1-2	TRBD1	CASRTTGTDGYTF	TGTGCCAGCAGGACCACCGGGACAGATGGCTACACCTTC
-	TRBV7-9	TRBJ2-1	-	CASSSSLDEQFF	TGTGCCAGCAGCTCGAGTCTTGATGAGCAGTTCTTC
-	TRBV29-1	TRBJ1-1	-	CSAGNTEAFF	TGCAGCGCCGGGAACACTGAAGCTTTCTTT
-	TRBV7-9	TRBJ2-7	TRBD2	CASRATSGSSYEQYF	TGTGCCAGCAGAGCGACTAGCGGATCTTCCTACGAGCAGTACTTC